The TCR beta chain described here comes from a study of blood T cell repertoires in COVID-19 (TCRdb year 2020). Regarding the study in general: The collaborator samples originated in the United States, Italy and Spain and spanned the acute and convalescent phases of COVID-19. A freely available public database, intended as a resource for researchers studying the immune response to SARS-CoV-2, is where the repertoires were released. Where available, HLA class I and class II types were obtained from metadata supplied by the sample provider rather than from assay-based typing. A de-identified subject ID, COVID-19 status, age in years and sex were almost always included in the sample metadata. Deeply sampled blood TCRbeta repertoires from subjects exposed to, actively infected with, or recovered from COVID-19 were included in the dataset. The prospective study material was composed of cDNA or gDNA derived from T cells, B-cell-depleted T cells, or PBMCs. The samples were drawn from the first 160 participants of the ongoing ImmuneRACE study and from some 1,300 subjects provided by 6 global collaborators. What the work shows at the level of the full study, not this receptor alone: The quantity of clinical and demographic metadata differed by source and by participant and was supplied without curation.

For this clone: Its antigen specificity is not known. Base qualities are not recorded, but no much larger clone differs from it by a single base.

Participants in the prospective study were aged about 18 to 95 years, lived in about two dozen United States geographic areas, and enrolled through a virtual design. To assign participants to cohorts, the prospective study relied on clinical history that participants themselves reported in a screening survey and a study questionnaire. For ImmuneRACE Cohort 3, a participant was defined as recovered based on two consecutive negative NP/OP PCR tests, clearance by a healthcare professional, or resolution of symptoms. In the prospective study, mobile phlebotomists collected whole blood, serum and a nasopharyngeal or oropharyngeal swab from each participant. Over a 2-month period, participants in the prospective study had the option of providing additional blood draws and questionnaires. Before DNA extraction, prospective study blood samples were shipped either frozen or at room temperature. The immunoSEQ Assay, a bias-controlled multiplex PCR, was used to amplify TCRbeta CDR3 regions from genomic DNA. Processing in the source paper ran as follows. Nucleated cell counts per sample were estimated from amplification of reference gene primers within the assay. To quantify the absolute abundance of each unique TCRbeta CDR3 rearrangement, sequence reads were collapsed and filtered. For each sample, productive Simpson clonality was calculated by taking the square root of Simpson's diversity index across productive rearrangements. Sourced from immuneACCESS, this table was stored by TCRdb with only in-frame sequences that have V and J called. A share of the clones is absent; for the studies checked, an unresolved V gene accounts for under half, and the remainder has no known explanation. V and J calls and clone size follow that table, whereas D and trimming were derived from the DNA. This sample is represented by approximately 400,000 clones; 88% of them were singletons. More than 0.95% of the sample is held by the ten biggest clonotypes.

The CDR3, from cysteine to phenylalanine, totals 14 residues. This entry keeps only the CDR3 DNA: 42 bases, framed from base 1. Looking up the germline V gene yields CDR1 SGHTA and CDR2 FQGNSA. From V the trimming removes 5 bases and from J it removes 3 bases, while the gene matches leave 5 bases of the junction unaccounted for. The receptor's source is a woman aged 18 to 35 who had recovered from COVID-19. The sequenced sample consisted of PBMCs or T cells enriched from blood (not recorded which). This sequence uses TRBV7-2 and TRBJ2-3; TRBD1 fits 7 bases in the junction. The CDR3 corresponds to CASSADRSTDTQYF. The DNA is TGTGCCAGCAGCGCGGACAGGTCGACAGATACGCAGTATTTT.